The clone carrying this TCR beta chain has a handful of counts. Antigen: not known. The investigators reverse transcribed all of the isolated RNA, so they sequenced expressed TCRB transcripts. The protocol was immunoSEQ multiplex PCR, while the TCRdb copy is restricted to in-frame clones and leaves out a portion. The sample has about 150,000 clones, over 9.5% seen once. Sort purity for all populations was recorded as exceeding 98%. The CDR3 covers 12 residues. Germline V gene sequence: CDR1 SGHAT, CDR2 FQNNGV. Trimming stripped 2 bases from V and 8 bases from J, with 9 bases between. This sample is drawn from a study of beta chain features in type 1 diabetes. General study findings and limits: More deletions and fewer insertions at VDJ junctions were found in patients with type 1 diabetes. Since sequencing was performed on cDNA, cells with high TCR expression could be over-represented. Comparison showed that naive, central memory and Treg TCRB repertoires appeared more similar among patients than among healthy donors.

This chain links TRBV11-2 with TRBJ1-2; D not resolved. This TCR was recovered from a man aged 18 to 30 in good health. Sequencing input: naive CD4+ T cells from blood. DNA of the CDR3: TGTGCCAGCAGCTTAAGAGGGAACGGCTACACCTTC. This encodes CASSLRGNGYTF.